This T cell receptor beta chain came from a study of post-analysis software for immune sequencing data. As for the study in general: Some patients lacked subtype; others had relapsing-remitting, secondary progressive or progressive-relapsing disease. Whole-study results and caveats: About 5 TRBV segments occurring more often in patients than controls included TRBV5-6, TRBV5-1 and TRBV20-1.

The CDR3 consists of 15 residues. Germline-derived CDR1 and CDR2 are KGHDR and SFDVKD. Unique-molecular-identifier-tagged TCR beta cDNA libraries were used. T cells numbering about 1 to 10 million gave rise to roughly 550,000 cDNA molecules. TCRdb re-called the PCR reads with MiXCR, one entry per CDR3 protein. Among about 200,000 distinct CDR3 sequences listed, approximately 30% were seen once. As to this clonotype: Its antigen is unidentified. A read error may produce the germline difference seen at one junction end.

The rearrangement joins TRBV24-1 to TRBJ1-1; 11 positions match TRBD1. The sample was blood. This sequence was found in a girl aged 2-17 years with multiple sclerosis. The CDR3 DNA sequence: TGTGCCACCAGTGACTCCGGGACAGGGGGGACTGGAGCTTTCTTT. As protein: CATSDSGTGGTGAFF.